The next 8 T cell receptor beta chains were all read from a single sample in a study of T cells in Graves' hyperthyroidism and ophthalmopathy. Authors of the study amplified TCR beta CDR3 regions from RNA transcripts. The HTBI set primed first-round TCR CDR3 RT-PCR. TCRdb re-analysed the multiplex PCR reads in MiXCR, keeping a single row per CDR3 protein. The profile shows 270,000 or so distinct CDR3 sequences, 13% to 15% of them singletons. Material: blood. These receptors all stem from a woman aged 45-59 years with Graves' hyperthyroidism that later progressed to Graves' ophthalmopathy.

The sample holds many counts of this clonotype. The J gene is TRBJ2-5, the V gene TRBV2, with TRBD1 identical over 8 bases. V lost 8 bases and J lost 5; bases outside the gene matches: 7. The CDR3 runs 13 residues. Germline V lookup: CDR1 SNHLY, CDR2 FYNNEI. CDR3 DNA sequence: TGTGCCAGCGTCTTGGGACAGGCTGAGACCCAGTACTTC. Translation gives CASVLGQAETQYF.

This clonotype was counted a few times. The gene calls are TRBV4-1 and TRBJ2-7; the match to TRBD1 covers 9 bases. Germline lookup yields CDR1 MGHRA and CDR2 YSYEKL. The junction had 10 bases not matched to a gene; V was cut back by 3 bases and J by 1 base. The CDR3 loop spans 17 amino acids. This CDR3 reads CASSHPTRQGGSYEQYF. CDR3 nucleotides: TGCGCCAGCAGCCACCCTACGAGACAGGGGGGGTCCTACGAGCAGTACTTC.

This clonotype has at least ten counts. This rearrangement joins TRBV2 to TRBJ2-5; TRBD1 aligns across 7 bases. The length of the CDR3 is 13 residues. Germline CDR1 SNHLY, CDR2 FYNNEI. Losses at the gene ends were 7 bases for V and 2 bases for J; bases not matched to a gene: 4. DNA of the CDR3: TGTGCCAGCATGGGGACAGCTCAAGAGACCCAGTACTTC. It encodes CASMGTAQETQYF.

The chain has TRBV5-1 and TRBJ1-2; no firm D call. Germline CDR1 and CDR2: SGHRS and YFSETQ. Trimming shortened V by 1 base and J by 2 bases, and 18 bases separated the two germline ends. The CDR3 has 17 amino acids. In DNA, the CDR3 is TGCGCCAGCAGCTTGAAAGGAGTAGTTAGGGTCAACTATGGCTACACCTTC. It translates to CASSLKGVVRVNYGYTF.

This clonotype was seen many times. The genes are TRBV28 and TRBJ1-2, with unresolved D. This CDR3 contains 15 residues. Germline CDR1 reads MDHEN; CDR2 reads SYDVKM. V dropped 3 bases and J dropped 2 bases, with 13 bases sitting between them. This chain's CDR3 is CASSFNRAVNYGYTF. The CDR3 nucleotides are TGTGCCAGCAGTTTTAACAGAGCCGTAAACTATGGCTACACCTTC.

At least ten counts were recorded for this clonotype. The CDR3 DNA reads TGTGCCCGAGAAAAGTACAGGGGCAGTGACTATGGCTACACCTTC. It codes for CAREKYRGSDYGYTF. The V call is TRBV30, the J call TRBJ1-2; 7 positions match TRBD1. Germline CDR1 is GTSNPN and CDR2 is SVGIG (reference sequence). The CDR3 has 15 residues. Trimming removed 8 bases from V and 3 bases from J; junction bases left unmatched: 15.

This clonotype has at least ten counts. The V call is TRBV2, the J call TRBJ1-5, with a tentative D call TRBD1 (6 bases). The CDR3 runs to 14 residues. V shed 4 bases and J shed 7 bases, with 14 bases lying between them. Germline CDR1 reads SNHLY; CDR2 reads FYNNEI. The CDR3 nucleotides read TGTGCCAGCAGTGTCAGGGGTGGGGGACAGCCCCAGCATTTT. This translates into CASSVRGGGQPQHF.

The chain uses TRBV19 and TRBJ1-2, with D uncertain. Per the germline V gene, CDR1 is LNHDA and CDR2 is SQIVND (reference sequence). With 4 bases removed from V and 6 bases from J, the gap between germline ends came to 12 bases. This CDR3 comprises 13 residues. The CDR3: CASSTSTWDGYTF. CDR3 coding DNA: TGTGCCAGTAGTACCTCGACCTGGGATGGCTACACCTTC. Combining the CDR3 with reference TRBV19 and TRBJ1-2 gives the whole variable domain DGGITQSPKYLFRKEGQNVTLSCEQNLNHDAMYWYRQDPGQGLRLIYYSQIVNDFQKGDIAEGYSVSREKKESFPLTVTSAQKNPTAFYLCASSTSTWDGYTFGSGTRLTVV.